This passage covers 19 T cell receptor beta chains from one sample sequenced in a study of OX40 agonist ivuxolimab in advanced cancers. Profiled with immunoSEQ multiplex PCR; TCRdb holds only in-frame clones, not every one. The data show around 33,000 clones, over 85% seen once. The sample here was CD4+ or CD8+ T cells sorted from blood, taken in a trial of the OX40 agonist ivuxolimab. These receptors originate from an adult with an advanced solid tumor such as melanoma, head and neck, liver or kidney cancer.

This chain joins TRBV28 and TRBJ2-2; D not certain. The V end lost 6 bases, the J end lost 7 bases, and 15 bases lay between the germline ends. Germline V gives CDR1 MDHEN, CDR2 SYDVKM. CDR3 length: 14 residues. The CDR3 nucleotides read TGTGCCAGCAGAGCAAGAACCCTTGGCGGGGAGCTGTTTTTT. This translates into CASRARTLGGELFF.

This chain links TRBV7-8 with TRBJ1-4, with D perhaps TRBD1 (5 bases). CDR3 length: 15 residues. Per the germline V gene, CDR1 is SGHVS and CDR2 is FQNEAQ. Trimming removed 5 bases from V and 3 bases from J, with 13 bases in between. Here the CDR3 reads CASSLDRQSNEKLFF. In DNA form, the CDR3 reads TGTGCCAGCAGCCTAGACCGACAGTCTAATGAAAAACTGTTTTTT. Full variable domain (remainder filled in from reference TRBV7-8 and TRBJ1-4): GAGVSQSPRYKVAKRGQDVALRCDPISGHVSLFWYQQALGQGPEFLTYFQNEAQLDKSGLPSDRFFAERPEGSVSTLKIQRTQQEDSAVYLCASSLDRQSNEKLFFGSGTQLSVL.

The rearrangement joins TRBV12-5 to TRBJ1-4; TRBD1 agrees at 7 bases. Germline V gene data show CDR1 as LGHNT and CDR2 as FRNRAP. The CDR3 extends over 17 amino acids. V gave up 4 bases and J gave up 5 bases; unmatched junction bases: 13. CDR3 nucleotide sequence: TGTGCTAGTGGTTCGGGACAGACTAAAAGAGAGAATGAAAAACTGTTTTTT. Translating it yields CASGSGQTKRENEKLFF.

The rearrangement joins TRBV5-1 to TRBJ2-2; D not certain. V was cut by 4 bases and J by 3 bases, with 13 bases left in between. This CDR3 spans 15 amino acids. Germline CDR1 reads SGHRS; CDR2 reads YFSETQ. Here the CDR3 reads CASSPLVGYTGELFF. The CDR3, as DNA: TGCGCCAGCAGCCCCCTGGTAGGGTACACCGGGGAGCTGTTTTTT.

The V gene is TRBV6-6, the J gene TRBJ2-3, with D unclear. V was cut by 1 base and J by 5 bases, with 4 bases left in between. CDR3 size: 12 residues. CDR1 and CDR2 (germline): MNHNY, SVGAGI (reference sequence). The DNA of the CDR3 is TGTGCCAGCAGTTACTTTAGAGATACGCAGTATTTT. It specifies CASSYFRDTQYF.

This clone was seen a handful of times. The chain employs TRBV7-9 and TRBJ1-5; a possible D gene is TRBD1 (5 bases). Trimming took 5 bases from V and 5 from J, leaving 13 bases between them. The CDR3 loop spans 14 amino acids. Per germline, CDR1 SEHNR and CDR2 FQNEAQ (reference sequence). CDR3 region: CASSAGSGYQPQHF. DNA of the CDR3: TGTGCCAGCAGCGCAGGGTCGGGATATCAGCCCCAGCATTTT.

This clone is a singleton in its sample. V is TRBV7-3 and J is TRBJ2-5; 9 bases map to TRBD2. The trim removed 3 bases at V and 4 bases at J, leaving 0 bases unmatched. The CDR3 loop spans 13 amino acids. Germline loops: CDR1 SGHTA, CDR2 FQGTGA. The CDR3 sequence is CASSLTSGETQYF. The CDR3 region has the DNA TGTGCCAGCAGCTTGACTAGCGGAGAGACCCAGTACTTC. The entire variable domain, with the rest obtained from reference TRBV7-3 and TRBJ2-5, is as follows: GAGVSQTPSNKVTEKGKYVELRCDPISGHTALYWYRQSLGQGPEFLIYFQGTGAADDSGLPNDRFFAVRPEGSVSTLKIQRTERGDSAVYLCASSLTSGETQYFGPGTRLLVL.

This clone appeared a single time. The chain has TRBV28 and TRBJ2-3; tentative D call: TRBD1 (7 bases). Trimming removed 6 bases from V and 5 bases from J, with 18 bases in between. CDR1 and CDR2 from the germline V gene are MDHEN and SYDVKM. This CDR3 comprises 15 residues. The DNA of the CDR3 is TGTGCCAGCAGGGGGGGTGAGGGGGCTGGAGATACGCAGTATTTT. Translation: CASRGGEGAGDTQYF. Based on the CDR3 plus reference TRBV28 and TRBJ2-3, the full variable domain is DVKVTQSSRYLVKRTGEKVFLECVQDMDHENMFWYRQDPGLGLRLIYFSYDVKMKEKGDIPEGYSVSREKKERFSLILESASTNQTSMYLCASRGGEGAGDTQYFGPGTRLTVL.

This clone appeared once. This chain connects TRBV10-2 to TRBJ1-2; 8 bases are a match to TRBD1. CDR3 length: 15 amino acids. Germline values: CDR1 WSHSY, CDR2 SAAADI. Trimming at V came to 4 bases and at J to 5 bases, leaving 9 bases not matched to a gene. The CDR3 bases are TGCGCCAGCAGTGGGGCGGGACAGGAAATTTATGGCTACACCTTC. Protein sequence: CASSGAGQEIYGYTF.

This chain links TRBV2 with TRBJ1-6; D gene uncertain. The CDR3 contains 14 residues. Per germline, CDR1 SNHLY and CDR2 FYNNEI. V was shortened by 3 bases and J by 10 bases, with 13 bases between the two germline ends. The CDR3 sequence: CASSDEGSESPLHF. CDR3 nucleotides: TGTGCCAGCAGTGACGAGGGTTCAGAGTCACCCCTCCACTTT.

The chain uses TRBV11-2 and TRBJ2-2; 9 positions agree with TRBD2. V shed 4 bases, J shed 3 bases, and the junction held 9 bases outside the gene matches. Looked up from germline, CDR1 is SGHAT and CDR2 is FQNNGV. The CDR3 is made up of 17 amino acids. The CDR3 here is CASSSLTSGLYTGELFF. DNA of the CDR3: TGTGCCAGCAGCTCCCTGACTAGCGGTCTTTACACCGGGGAGCTGTTTTTT.

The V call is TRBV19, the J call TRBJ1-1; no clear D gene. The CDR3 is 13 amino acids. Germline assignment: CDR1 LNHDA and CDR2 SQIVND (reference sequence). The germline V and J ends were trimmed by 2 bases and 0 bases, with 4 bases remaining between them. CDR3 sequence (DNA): TGTGCCAGTAGTATACCGGTGAACACTGAAGCTTTCTTT. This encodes CASSIPVNTEAFF.

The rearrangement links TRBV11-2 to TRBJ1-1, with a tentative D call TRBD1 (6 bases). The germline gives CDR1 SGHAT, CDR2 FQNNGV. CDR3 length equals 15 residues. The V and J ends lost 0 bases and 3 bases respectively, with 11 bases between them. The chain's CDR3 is CASSLDVRTDTEAFF. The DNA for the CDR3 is TGTGCCAGCAGCTTAGATGTACGGACAGACACTGAAGCTTTCTTT.

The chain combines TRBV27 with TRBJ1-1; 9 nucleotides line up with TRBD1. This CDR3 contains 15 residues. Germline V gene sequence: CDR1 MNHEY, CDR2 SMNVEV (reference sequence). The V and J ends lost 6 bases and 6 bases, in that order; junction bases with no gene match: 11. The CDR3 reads CASRPQGAHSSEAFF. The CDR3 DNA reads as TGTGCCAGCAGACCACAGGGGGCGCATTCTTCTGAAGCTTTCTTT.

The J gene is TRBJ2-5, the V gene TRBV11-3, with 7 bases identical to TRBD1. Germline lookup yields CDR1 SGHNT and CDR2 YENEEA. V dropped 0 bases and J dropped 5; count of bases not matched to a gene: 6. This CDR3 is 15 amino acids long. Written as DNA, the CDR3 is TGTGCCAGCAGCTTAGATAACAGGGGCGGGGAGACCCAGTACTTC. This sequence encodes CASSLDNRGGETQYF.

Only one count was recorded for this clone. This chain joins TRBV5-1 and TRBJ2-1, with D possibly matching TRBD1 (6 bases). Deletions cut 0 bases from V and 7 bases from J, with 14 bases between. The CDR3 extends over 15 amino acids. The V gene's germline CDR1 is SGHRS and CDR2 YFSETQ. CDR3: CASSLGLRQANEQFF. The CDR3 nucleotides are TGCGCCAGCAGCTTGGGGTTGAGACAGGCAAATGAGCAGTTCTTC.

The DNA for the CDR3 is TGCGCCAGCAGTCATATGGACAGGACGTGCCCAGATACGCAGTATTTT. Its translation is CASSHMDRTCPDTQYF. The chain recombines TRBV23-1 with TRBJ2-3; TRBD1 matches 7 bases. TRBV23-1 is recorded as an ORF, its role being uncertain. The ends lost 3 bases at V and 4 bases at J; junction bases unmatched: 10. The CDR3 consists of 16 residues.

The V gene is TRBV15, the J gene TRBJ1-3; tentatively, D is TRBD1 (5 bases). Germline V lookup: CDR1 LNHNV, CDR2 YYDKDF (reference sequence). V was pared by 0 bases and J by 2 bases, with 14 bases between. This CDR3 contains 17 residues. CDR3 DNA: TGTGCCACCAGCAGAGATTGGGGGGTTACGACTGGAAACACCATATATTTT. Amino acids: CATSRDWGVTTGNTIYF.

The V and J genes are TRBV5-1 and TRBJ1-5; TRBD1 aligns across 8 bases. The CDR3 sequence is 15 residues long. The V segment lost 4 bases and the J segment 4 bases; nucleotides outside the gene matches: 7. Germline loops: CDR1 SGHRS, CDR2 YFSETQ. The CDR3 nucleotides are TGCGCCAGCAGCCAGATGACAGGGGAGAATCAGCCCCAGCATTTT. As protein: CASSQMTGENQPQHF.